The 21 T cell receptor beta chains below were found in one sample sequenced in a study of blood T cell repertoires in COVID-19. TCRdb's table, derived via immunoSEQ multiplex PCR, lists solely in-frame clones and lacks some. The sample yields just over 95,000 clones, 90% seen once. The material sequenced was peripheral blood. These receptors all come from a man aged 55-75 years with acute or convalescent COVID-19.

The chain couples TRBV4-2 to TRBJ1-4, with D unresolved. The CDR3 contains 15 residues. The ends were cut back, 1 base at V and 1 base at J, with 7 bases in the middle. The germline CDR1 and CDR2 sequences are LGHNA and YNFKEQ. CDR3 DNA: TGTGCCAGCAGCCAAGTACGGGAAACTAATGAAAAACTGTTTTTT. Protein product: CASSQVRETNEKLFF.

The rearrangement joins TRBV18 to TRBJ2-3, with TRBD1 identical over 8 bases. V lost 2 bases, J lost 1 base, and 8 bases stayed unmatched. The germline V gene has CDR1 KGHSH and CDR2 LQKENI. CDR3 length: 17 amino acids. The CDR3 DNA follows: TGTGCCAGCTCACCATACCCCCCGGGACAGGGCACAGATACGCAGTATTTT. Residues: CASSPYPPGQGTDTQYF. Drawing the rest from reference TRBV18 and TRBJ2-3, the complete variable domain is NAGVMQNPRHLVRRRGQEARLRCSPMKGHSHVYWYRQLPEEGLKFMVYLQKENIIDESGMPKERFSAEFPKEGPSILRIQQVVRGDSAAYFCASSPYPPGQGTDTQYFGPGTRLTVL.

The gene calls are TRBV2 and TRBJ1-3, with D hard to call. V lost 3 bases and J 3 bases, leaving 3 bases between the germline ends. The CDR3 length is 12 residues. The germline gives CDR1 SNHLY, CDR2 FYNNEI. The CDR3 region has the DNA TGTGCCAGCAGTGAGAGTGGAAACACCATATATTTT. It translates to CASSESGNTIYF.

This clone turned up a few times. V gene TRBV6-5 combines with J gene TRBJ1-2; 9 nucleotides match TRBD1. CDR1 MNHEY and CDR2 SVGAGI come from the germline V gene. This CDR3 contains 16 residues. V lost 4 bases, J lost 7 bases, and 13 bases stayed unmatched. The CDR3 here is CASSLTWTGVGSGYTF. The CDR3 bases are TGTGCCAGCAGTTTGACTTGGACAGGGGTGGGATCTGGCTACACCTTC.

The chain joins TRBV5-1 to TRBJ1-4, with 7 bases fitting TRBD1. V was clipped by 5 bases and J by 5 bases; unmatched bases: 6. Germline CDR1 and CDR2: SGHRS and YFSETQ. The length of the CDR3 is 14 residues. The CDR3 DNA reads TGCGCCAGCAGAAATGTACAGGGGAATGAAAAACTGTTTTTT. This gives the protein CASRNVQGNEKLFF.

This clone was seen only a few times. The chain joins TRBV3-1 (or the pseudogene TRBV3-2) to TRBJ2-7; D remains unclear. Germline V CDR1 and CDR2: LGHDT, YNNKEL (reference sequence). The CDR3 runs to 12 residues. V gave up 0 bases and J gave up 4 bases, with 4 bases separating them. As DNA, the CDR3 is TGTGCCAGCAGCCAAGAACAGTACGAGCAGTACTTC. This translates into CASSQEQYEQYF.

V and J are TRBV7-7 and TRBJ2-2, with TRBD2 identical over 9 bases. The CDR3 spans 15 residues. From germline, CDR1 is SSHAT and CDR2 FNYEAQ (reference sequence). V lost 5 bases and J lost 7; bases outside the gene matches: 8. The CDR3 DNA is TGTGCCAGCAGCCCGGCCGCGGGGGGGTTCGGGGAGCTGTTTTTT. Translation: CASSPAAGGFGELFF.

The genes are TRBV9 and TRBJ2-5, with D possibly TRBD2 on 6 matching bases. Per the germline V gene, CDR1 is SGDLS and CDR2 is YYNGEE. V dropped 4 bases and J dropped 5 bases, with 15 bases sitting between them. The CDR3 runs to 14 residues. CDR3 sequence reads: CASSPWGDAETQYF. The DNA of the CDR3 is TGTGCCAGCAGCCCATGGGGGGATGCGGAGACCCAGTACTTC.

CDR3 region: CASSPNTGGAYYGYTF. The CDR3 region has the DNA TGTGCCAGCAGCCCCAATACGGGAGGGGCTTACTATGGCTACACCTTC. The chain employs TRBV3-1 (or the pseudogene TRBV3-2) and TRBJ1-2, with D perhaps TRBD1 (5 bases). The CDR3 covers 16 residues. V was cut by 4 bases and J by 3 bases, with 18 bases left in between. Germline-derived CDR1 and CDR2 are LGHDT and YNNKEL (reference sequence).

The chain recombines TRBV27 with TRBJ1-1; D gene ambiguous. CDR3 length: 14 amino acids. The germline V gene has CDR1 MNHEY and CDR2 SMNVEV (reference sequence). V was shortened by 5 bases and J by 1 base, with 11 bases between the two germline ends. The CDR3 DNA follows: TGTGCCAGCAGTAGAGGTAATGGGAACACTGAAGCTTTCTTT. Translated, it gives CASSRGNGNTEAFF.

This chain links TRBV6-5 with TRBJ2-1, with 10 bases lining up with TRBD1. Germline V lookup: CDR1 MNHEY, CDR2 SVGAGI. Trimming at V came to 0 bases and at J to 8 bases, leaving 7 bases not matched to a gene. The CDR3 consists of 16 residues. CDR3 protein: CASSYSRGQGTHEQFF. CDR3 nucleotides: TGTGCCAGCAGTTACTCGAGGGGACAGGGGACCCATGAGCAGTTCTTC.

The gene calls are TRBV7-8 and TRBJ2-2, with 7 nucleotides matching TRBD1. The V segment lost 1 base and the J segment 3 bases; nucleotides outside the gene matches: 2. The germline CDR1 and CDR2 sequences are SGHVS and FQNEAQ. CDR3 length equals 15 residues. In nucleotides, the CDR3 is TGTGCCAGCAGCTTAGAGGGGGCTTACACCGGGGAGCTGTTTTTT. It codes for CASSLEGAYTGELFF.

The chain is built from TRBV27 and TRBJ2-7; D gene uncertain. This CDR3 contains 9 residues. Trimming left V 10 bases short and J 9 bases short, with 10 bases between. Germline V gives CDR1 MNHEY, CDR2 SMNVEV (reference sequence). The CDR3 sequence: CANTSGQYV. CDR3 nucleotides: TGTGCCAACACGTCGGGGCAGTACGTC.

The chain joins TRBV5-1 to TRBJ1-6, with D perhaps matching TRBD1 (5 bases). Germline assignment: CDR1 SGHRS and CDR2 YFSETQ. The CDR3 covers 17 residues. The V end was cut by 0 bases, the J end by 3 bases, with 13 bases between. The CDR3 spells CASSLEVGGNYNSPLHF. The CDR3 coding sequence is TGCGCCAGCAGCTTGGAGGTGGGGGGTAACTATAATTCACCCCTCCACTTT. Combining the CDR3 with reference TRBV5-1 and TRBJ1-6 gives the whole variable domain KAGVTQTPRYLIKTRGQQVTLSCSPISGHRSVSWYQQTPGQGLQFLFEYFSETQRNKGNFPGRFSGRQFSNSRSEMNVSTLELGDSALYLCASSLEVGGNYNSPLHFGNGTRLTVT.

The J gene is TRBJ2-3, the V gene TRBV7-2, with D unclear. This CDR3 has 12 amino acids. V lost 2 bases and J lost 5, with 5 bases in between. Germline assignment: CDR1 SGHTA and CDR2 FQGNSA. CDR3 amino acids: CASSLFGDTQYF. The CDR3, as DNA: TGTGCCAGCAGCTTATTCGGAGATACGCAGTATTTT.

The rearrangement uses TRBV4-2 and TRBJ2-5, with 10 nucleotides matching TRBD2. Germline CDR1 is LGHNA and CDR2 is YNFKEQ. The CDR3 contains 19 residues. V trimming: 0 bases; J trimming: 5 bases; junction bases outside the gene matches: 15. The CDR3 DNA sequence: TGTGCCAGCAGCCAAGATCGATGGCTCAGCGGGGGGGCCTTGGAGACCCAGTACTTC. Translated, it gives CASSQDRWLSGGALETQYF.

This clone was counted between two and nine times. The V gene is TRBV3-1 (or the pseudogene TRBV3-2), the J gene TRBJ1-1; TRBD1 matches 8 bases. The CDR3 is 14 amino acids. CDR1 LGHDT and CDR2 YNNKEL come from the germline V gene (reference sequence). V shed 0 bases, J shed 10 bases, and the junction held 7 bases outside the gene matches. The CDR3 nucleotides read TGTGCCAGCAGCCAAGACCTCAGGGGGCTTGGAGCTTTCTTT. Protein: CASSQDLRGLGAFF.

This chain uses TRBV12-3 or TRBV12-4 with TRBJ1-6; weak D call: TRBD1 (5 bases). V was trimmed by 7 bases and J by 11 bases, leaving 12 bases between them. This CDR3 has 12 residues. Here the CDR3 reads CASKEGSAPLHF. CDR3 DNA: TGTGCCAGCAAGGAGGGGTCGGCACCCCTCCACTTT.

V is TRBV3-1 (or the pseudogene TRBV3-2) and J is TRBJ1-1; D unclear. V shed 3 bases and J shed 4 bases, with 15 bases lying between them. Germline CDR1 is LGHDT and CDR2 is YNNKEL (reference sequence). The CDR3 extends over 15 amino acids. The CDR3 here is CASSHVGGSGTEAFF. The CDR3 coding sequence is TGTGCCAGCAGCCACGTAGGAGGGAGTGGCACTGAAGCTTTCTTT.

The chain couples TRBV11-2 to TRBJ2-6, with TRBD2 as a possible D gene (6 bases). Germline CDR1 reads SGHAT; CDR2 reads FQNNGV. V gave up 5 bases and J gave up 4 bases, with 15 bases separating them. This CDR3 is built from 16 residues. DNA of the CDR3: TGTGCCAGCAGCCTAAGGAGGGCGCTAGGGGCCAACGTCCTGACTTTC. As protein: CASSLRRALGANVLTF.

This clone was recorded once. The V call is TRBV3-1 (or the pseudogene TRBV3-2), the J call TRBJ2-3, with no clear D. The germline CDR1 and CDR2 sequences are LGHDT and YNNKEL (reference sequence). The CDR3 is 15 residues long. The V and J ends lost 5 bases and 0 bases respectively, with 12 bases between them. The CDR3, as DNA: TGTGCCAGCAGCAGTGCGGATTTGAGCACAGATACGCAGTATTTT. Translated: CASSSADLSTDTQYF.